This T cell receptor (beta chain) was recovered during a study of blood T cells in healthy people across ages. A second 7 to 11 cycle PCR used barcoded and J-beta primers. Through a template-switch adaptor with 12 random nucleotides, each cDNA molecule received a tag. TCRdb independently ran MiXCR on the 5' RACE reads; one entry per CDR3 protein. The table records roughly 730,000 distinct CDR3 sequences, around 50% of them present only once. This clonotype has just one count. The target antigen is unknown. Study-wide points: Diversity estimates from one million T cells were considered underestimates.

The sample was blood. The clonotype was recovered from a man aged 35 to 55 in good health.

This chain's CDR3 is CASSGPDPGHNNSPLHF. DNA for the CDR3: TGTGCCAGCAGTGGTCCTGACCCGGGACATAATAATTCACCCCTCCACTTT. The chain links TRBV25-1 to TRBJ1-6; possibly TRBD1 for D (6 bases). The V gene's germline CDR1 is MGHDK and CDR2 SYGVNS. V was trimmed by 4 bases and J by 5 bases, leaving 18 bases between them. CDR3 length: 17 amino acids.